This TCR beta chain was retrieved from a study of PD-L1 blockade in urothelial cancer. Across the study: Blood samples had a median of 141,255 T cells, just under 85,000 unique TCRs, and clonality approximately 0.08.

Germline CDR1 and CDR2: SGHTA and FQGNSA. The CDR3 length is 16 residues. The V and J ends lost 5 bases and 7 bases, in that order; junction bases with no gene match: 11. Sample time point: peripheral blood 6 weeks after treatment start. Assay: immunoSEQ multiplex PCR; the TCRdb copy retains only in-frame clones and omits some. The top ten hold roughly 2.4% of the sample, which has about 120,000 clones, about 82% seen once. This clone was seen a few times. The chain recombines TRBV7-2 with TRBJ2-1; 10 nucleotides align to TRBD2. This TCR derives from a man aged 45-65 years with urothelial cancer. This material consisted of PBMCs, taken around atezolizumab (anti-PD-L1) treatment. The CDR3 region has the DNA TGTGCCAGCAGCGCCTCGACTAGCGGGTTGAGTAATGAGCAGTTCTTC. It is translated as CASSASTSGLSNEQFF.